A selection of T cell receptor beta chains follows, all from one sample in a study of molecular identifiers for immune sequencing clone quantification. Each CDR3 protein is one row after TCRdb ran MiXCR on the PCR reads. The data contain hundreds of thousands of distinct CDR3 sequences, about 20% of them singletons. Specimen: naive CD8+ T cells from blood, with Jurkat cell RNA spiked in. All receptors come from a human donor in good health. Some libraries in this study had Jurkat cell RNA spiked in. The CDR3 runs from the conserved cysteine through the conserved F or W. D genes are given only for firm matches. Not all rows give a size; the values are once, few, many and, for expanded clones, a class.

v_call	j_call	cdr3_length	clone_size	d_call	cdr3_aa	cdr3_nt
TRBV11-2	TRBJ2-1	16	-	-	CASSLVLSGAYNELFF	TGTGCCAGCAGCTTAGTATTGTCAGGGGCCTACAATGAGCTGTTCTTC
TRBV5-5	TRBJ1-5	13	many	-	CASSLTGTQPQHF	TGTGCCAGCAGCTTGACAGGGACTCAGCCCCAGCATTTT
TRBV6-1	TRBJ2-7	14	-	TRBD1	CASSPPYRGDEQYF	TGTGCCAGCAGCCCTCCATACAGGGGGGATGAGCAGTACTTC
TRBV2	TRBJ2-5	13	few	-	CASSEFLEETQYF	TGTGCCAGCAGTGAGTTTTTGGAAGAGACCCAGTACTTC
TRBV6-6	TRBJ2-7	15	many	-	CASSYSGLAAYEQYF	TGTGCCAGCAGTTATTCGGGGCTAGCCGCCTACGAGCAGTACTTC
TRBV29-1	TRBJ2-1	16	few	-	CSVEGLEVGLYNEQFF	TGCAGCGTTGAGGGGTTGGAGGTCGGTCTCTACAATGAACAGTTCTTC
TRBV7-9	TRBJ1-5	16	many	-	CASSYMGPGSNQPQHF	TGTGCCAGCAGCTACATGGGGCCTGGGAGCAATCAGCCCCAGCATTTT
TRBV19	TRBJ2-3	13	few	TRBD2	CASISGDTDTQYF	TGTGCCAGTATAAGCGGGGACACAGATACGCAGTATTTT
TRBV12-3/TRBV12-4	TRBJ2-3	15	many	TRBD1	CASSDRGPGTDTQYF	TGTGCCAGCAGCGACAGGGGGCCGGGCACAGATACGCAGTATTTT
TRBV4-3	TRBJ1-2	15	many	TRBD1	CASSQDHRGRGGYTF	TGCGCCAGCAGCCAAGATCACAGGGGGCGAGGGGGCTACACCTTC
TRBV6-1	TRBJ2-7	15	-	TRBD2	CASRDRLAGSYEQYF	TGTGCCAGCAGGGATCGACTAGCGGGATCCTACGAGCAGTACTTC
TRBV27	TRBJ2-7	15	-	TRBD2	CASSWTSGSAYGQYF	TGTGCCAGCAGCTGGACTAGCGGGAGTGCCTACGGGCAGTACTTC
TRBV12-3/TRBV12-4	TRBJ2-5	14	-	-	CASSPYRIRETQYF	TGTGCCAGCAGCCCTTATCGAATCCGTGAGACCCAGTACTTC
TRBV4-1	TRBJ1-2	14	many	-	CASSQDGGVLGYTF	TGCGCCAGCAGCCAAGACGGAGGGGTACTTGGCTACACCTTC
TRBV12-3/TRBV12-4	TRBJ2-7	12	-	-	CASSFWKGEQYF	TGTGCCAGCAGTTTTTGGAAAGGGGAGCAGTACTTC
TRBV7-8	TRBJ2-7	15	many	-	CASSLAGQGTYEQYF	TGTGCCAGCAGCTTAGCGGGGCAGGGGACCTACGAGCAGTACTTC
TRBV7-9	TRBJ2-5	15	many	-	CASSSDAGSWETQYF	TGTGCCAGCAGCTCAGACGCCGGGAGTTGGGAGACCCAGTACTTC
TRBV6-2/TRBV6-3	TRBJ2-7	14	many	-	CASSYSWGNYEQYF	TGTGCCAGCAGTTACTCCTGGGGGAACTACGAGCAGTACTTC
TRBV6-2/TRBV6-3	TRBJ1-1	15	many	-	CASSYSTLTNHEAFF	TGTGCCAGCAGTTACTCGACTCTTACGAATCATGAAGCTTTCTTT
TRBV2	TRBJ2-1	13	-	-	CASSYPLDDEQFF	TGTGCCAGCAGTTACCCCCTGGACGATGAGCAGTTCTTC
TRBV27	TRBJ2-7	14	few	TRBD1	CASSLAQGEYEQYF	TGTGCCAGCAGTTTAGCCCAGGGGGAGTACGAGCAGTACTTC
TRBV13	TRBJ2-2	20	few	TRBD1	CASSLVVNLQGAVNTGELFF	TGTGCCAGCAGCTTAGTCGTTAATTTACAGGGGGCAGTAAACACCGGGGAGCTGTTTTTT